The 28 T cell receptor beta chains presented below share a single source sample, sequenced in a study of T-cell reconstitution after alpha-beta-depleted transplantation in children. As it was prepared, the TCRbeta library received unique molecular identifiers. A single record per CDR3 protein comes from TCRdb applying MiXCR to the PCR reads. The sample records about 580,000 distinct CDR3 sequences, under 25% being singletons. The material sequenced was PBMCs, mostly from graft donor cells, taken 360 days after TCRalphabeta/CD19-depleted stem cell transplant. These receptors were collected from a boy younger than two who had a stem cell transplant for acute myeloid leukemia, so the T cells may come from the graft donor.

This clonotype has a handful of counts. The chain joins TRBV12-5 to TRBJ2-1; 11 positions match TRBD2. The germline gives CDR1 LGHNT, CDR2 FRNRAP. V lost 0 bases, J lost 8 bases, and 3 bases stayed unmatched. This CDR3 has 15 residues. The chain's CDR3 is CASGLVILAGDEQFF. The CDR3 DNA follows: TGTGCTAGTGGTTTGGTAATACTAGCGGGGGATGAGCAGTTCTTC.

J is TRBJ2-5 and V is TRBV18; 9 nucleotides match TRBD1. Germline lookup yields CDR1 KGHSH and CDR2 LQKENI. The V gene end was trimmed by 3 bases and the J gene end by 5 bases; junction bases not matched to a gene: 4. CDR3 length: 14 amino acids. The CDR3 is CASSPTGTGETQYF. In nucleotides, the CDR3 is TGTGCCAGCTCACCGACCGGGACAGGGGAGACCCAGTACTTC. Looking up the rest from reference TRBV18 and TRBJ2-5 gives the full variable domain: NAGVMQNPRHLVRRRGQEARLRCSPMKGHSHVYWYRQLPEEGLKFMVYLQKENIIDESGMPKERFSAEFPKEGPSILRIQQVVRGDSAAYFCASSPTGTGETQYFGPGTRLLVL.

This clonotype was recorded a few times. The chain links TRBV27 to TRBJ2-7; D call uncertain. The CDR3 is 13 residues long. Trimming left V 3 bases short and J 2 bases short, with 8 bases between. Germline V gives CDR1 MNHEY, CDR2 SMNVEV (reference sequence). The CDR3 DNA reads TGTGCCAGCAGTTTCGCGGAGACCTACGAGCAGTACTTC. This sequence encodes CASSFAETYEQYF.

This clonotype was recorded at least ten times. The chain combines TRBV9 with TRBJ2-5; 9 bases map to TRBD1. J lost 6 bases, V lost 3 bases, and 9 bases had no gene match. The CDR3 covers 15 residues. The germline CDR1 and CDR2 sequences are SGDLS and YYNGEE. In DNA form, the CDR3 reads TGTGCCAGCAGCGCGAGTACGGACAGGGGCAAGACCCAGTACTTC. The encoded protein is CASSASTDRGKTQYF.

This clonotype appeared a few times. V gene TRBV7-9 combines with J gene TRBJ2-3; the D gene is possibly TRBD1 (6 bases). Germline-derived CDR1 and CDR2 are SEHNR and FQNEAQ (reference sequence). The CDR3 loop spans 15 amino acids. The ends were cut back, 4 bases at V and 3 bases at J, with 14 bases in the middle. The CDR3 bases are TGTGCCAGCAGCTCGCCAGGGGTGCGGACAGATACGCAGTATTTT. Its protein is CASSSPGVRTDTQYF.

This clonotype appeared many times. This sequence joins TRBV7-9 and TRBJ2-1, with 9 positions matching TRBD2. This CDR3 region has 16 residues. CDR1 and CDR2 from the germline V gene are SEHNR and FQNEAQ (reference sequence). Unmatched junction bases numbered 6, after V lost 1 base and J lost 5 bases. Here the CDR3 reads CASSLVGGGDHNEQFF. In DNA, the CDR3 is TGTGCCAGCAGCTTAGTGGGCGGGGGGGATCACAATGAGCAGTTCTTC.

The chain combines TRBV20-1 with TRBJ1-6, with D tentatively TRBD1 (5 bases). V gave up 3 bases and J gave up 6 bases, with 9 bases separating them. Germline CDR1 is DFQATT and CDR2 is SNEGSKA (reference sequence). This CDR3 has 13 amino acids. CDR3: CSASIRGNSPLHF. CDR3 nucleotides: TGCAGTGCTAGCATTAGGGGTAATTCACCCCTCCACTTT.

This clonotype appeared a few times. The V and J genes are TRBV6-5 and TRBJ1-2; 8 nucleotides agree with TRBD1. The CDR3 length is 15 residues. V trimming: 6 bases; J trimming: 4 bases; junction bases outside the gene matches: 10. The germline V gene has CDR1 MNHEY and CDR2 SVGAGI. DNA for the CDR3: TGTGCCAGCAGGACTGACAGGGGCGCAATCTATGGCTACACCTTC. It is translated as CASRTDRGAIYGYTF.

This clonotype was seen at least ten times. The chain combines TRBV20-1 with TRBJ2-3; D call uncertain. V gave up 6 bases and J gave up 5 bases, with 15 bases separating them. Germline V gene lookup returns CDR1 DFQATT and CDR2 SNEGSKA (reference sequence). This CDR3 comprises 13 residues. The CDR3 bases are TGCAGTGCCGCCTCGCTGTCGTTAGATACGCAGTATTTT. Translated, it gives CSAASLSLDTQYF.

The chain's CDR3 is CASSYVGSYTF. The CDR3, as DNA: TGTGCCAGCAGTTACGTGGGCAGCTACACCTTC. The chain couples TRBV6-5 to TRBJ1-2; D remains unclear. In germline, CDR1 is MNHEY, CDR2 SVGAGI. This CDR3 contains 11 residues. Trimming removed 2 bases at V and 9 bases at J, with 7 bases between.

The chain is built from TRBV11-2 and TRBJ1-1, with D hard to call. The V gene's germline CDR1 is SGHAT and CDR2 FQNNGV. Trimming stripped 5 bases from V and 0 bases from J, with 13 bases between. The CDR3 sequence is 15 residues long. The CDR3 loop reads CASSSNQKMNTEAFF. The CDR3 nucleotides are TGTGCCAGCAGCAGCAATCAAAAGATGAACACTGAAGCTTTCTTT.

The chain uses TRBV7-2 and TRBJ2-3, with D maybe TRBD2 (5 bases). There are 16 residues in the CDR3. The ends were cut back, 2 bases at V and 2 bases at J, with 14 bases in the middle. Germline-derived CDR1 and CDR2 are SGHTA and FQGNSA. The CDR3 nucleotides are TGTGCCAGCAGCTTAATCTCCAGCGGCGTCACAGATACGCAGTATTTT. Protein sequence: CASSLISSGVTDTQYF. Supplemented by reference TRBV7-2 and TRBJ2-3, the full variable domain reads GAGVSQSPSNKVTEKGKDVELRCDPISGHTALYWYRQSLGQGLEFLIYFQGNSAPDKSGLPSDRFSAERTGGSVSTLTIQRTQQEDSAVYLCASSLISSGVTDTQYFGPGTRLTVL.

This clonotype has only a few counts. The chain employs TRBV12-3 or TRBV12-4 and TRBJ1-1; D remains unclear. The CDR3 runs to 13 residues. V gave up 4 bases and J gave up 3 bases, with 9 bases separating them. This CDR3 is CASSSLGDTEAFF. The CDR3 DNA reads TGTGCCAGCAGTTCACTTGGGGACACTGAAGCTTTCTTT.

In this sample, this clonotype turned up many times. The gene calls are TRBV21-1 and TRBJ2-7; TRBD1 reflects the table's D call only, with no check against the DNA. TRBV21-1 is a pseudogene segment. The CDR3 runs 17 residues. The CDR3: CASSKGATGVDDYEQYV. The CDR3 region has the DNA TGTGCCAGCAGCAAAGGGGCCACAGGGGTTGACGACTACGAGCAGTACGTC.

In its sample, this clonotype was seen a few times. The V call is TRBV7-2, the J call TRBJ2-1, with 10 bases that match TRBD1. Germline V gives CDR1 SGHTA, CDR2 FQGNSA. This CDR3 region has 15 residues. V lost 5 bases to trimming and J lost 6 bases; unmatched junction nucleotides: 7. CDR3 bases: TGTGCCAGCAGCCCCGACAGGGGGCGAGGCAATGAGCAGTTCTTC. This codes for CASSPDRGRGNEQFF.

In this sample, this clonotype turned up a few times. V and J are TRBV12-3 or TRBV12-4 and TRBJ2-2, with D unresolved. There are 14 residues in the CDR3. Trimming stripped 3 bases from V and 4 bases from J, with 9 bases between. The CDR3 region is CASSFHISTGELFF. CDR3 bases: TGTGCCAGCAGTTTCCATATATCCACCGGGGAGCTGTTTTTT.

This clonotype was seen many times. The chain recombines TRBV20-1 with TRBJ2-3; D perhaps matches TRBD2 (6 bases). V dropped 7 bases and J dropped 1 base, with 15 bases sitting between them. The CDR3 runs to 14 residues. The germline CDR1 and CDR2 sequences are DFQATT and SNEGSKA (reference sequence). CDR3 bases: TGCAGTGGGAGGGCGGGGCCGGGCACAGATACGCAGTATTTT. This translates into CSGRAGPGTDTQYF.

V gene TRBV6-5 combines with J gene TRBJ1-1; D ambiguous. Germline V gives CDR1 MNHEY, CDR2 SVGAGI. The CDR3 spans 15 residues. V lost 2 bases and J lost 3, with 13 bases in between. The CDR3 region has the DNA TGTGCCAGCAGTTACGACGGTATGGGGTACACTGAAGCTTTCTTT. Translation: CASSYDGMGYTEAFF.

This sequence joins TRBV2 and TRBJ2-6, with D perhaps matching TRBD2 (5 bases). CDR1 is SNHLY, CDR2 FYNNEI, per germline. The CDR3 contains 14 residues. V shed 6 bases and J shed 4 bases, with 10 bases lying between them. The CDR3 loop reads CASRARGGANVLTF. The CDR3 DNA reads TGTGCCAGCAGGGCCCGAGGGGGGGCCAACGTCCTGACTTTC.

This clonotype was recorded many times. V and J are TRBV29-1 and TRBJ2-1, with 7 bases identical to TRBD1. V gave up 5 bases and J gave up 0 bases; unmatched junction bases: 4. The CDR3 is 14 residues long. The germline CDR1 and CDR2 sequences are SQVTM and ANQGSEA. DNA for the CDR3: TGCAGCGTTTCGGGACAGCTCTCCTACAATGAGCAGTTCTTC. It encodes CSVSGQLSYNEQFF.

This chain connects TRBV29-1 to TRBJ2-1; no firm D call. Germline V lookup: CDR1 SQVTM, CDR2 ANQGSEA. CDR3 size: 15 residues. The V gene lost 1 base and the J gene lost 4 bases, with 14 bases spanning the gap. The CDR3 DNA sequence: TGCAGCGTTGAAGGGGTAGAGGTTCGTTACAATGAGCAGTTCTTC. Its protein product is CSVEGVEVRYNEQFF.

This clonotype was picked up a small number of times. The chain carries TRBV27 and TRBJ2-7; the match to TRBD2 covers 9 bases. CDR1 is MNHEY, CDR2 SMNVEV, per germline (reference sequence). Trimming at V came to 1 base and at J to 3 bases, leaving 10 bases not matched to a gene. The CDR3 sequence is 17 residues long. The CDR3 bases are TGTGCCAGCAGTTTATTACGGCGGGGGGGCACGTACTACGAGCAGTACTTC. Its protein is CASSLLRRGGTYYEQYF.

This clonotype was detected many times. The genes are TRBV20-1 and TRBJ1-1; D might be TRBD1 (5 bases). V shed 3 bases and J shed 1 base, with 6 bases lying between them. The CDR3 has 12 residues. Germline-derived CDR1 and CDR2 are DFQATT and SNEGSKA (reference sequence). This chain's CDR3 is CSASGGNTEAFF. The CDR3 DNA reads TGCAGTGCTAGCGGGGGGAACACTGAAGCTTTCTTT.

The chain recombines TRBV5-1 with TRBJ1-1; 10 bases agree with TRBD1. Germline V lookup: CDR1 SGHRS, CDR2 YFSETQ. The V segment lost 0 bases and the J segment 2 bases; nucleotides outside the gene matches: 4. The CDR3 extends over 16 amino acids. CDR3 nucleotides: TGCGCCAGCAGCTTGGCCCTGACAGGGGGCAACACTGAAGCTTTCTTT. Translation: CASSLALTGGNTEAFF.

In this sample, this clonotype turned up a few times. V is TRBV4-3 and J is TRBJ2-3; D gene ambiguous. CDR1 and CDR2 (germline): LGHNA, YSLEER. V was shortened by 0 bases and J by 1 base, with 11 bases between the two germline ends. The CDR3 is 16 amino acids. DNA of the CDR3: TGCGCCAGCAGCCAAGATAGGGTCGCGGGCACAGATACGCAGTATTTT. It encodes CASSQDRVAGTDTQYF.

This sequence joins TRBV4-3 and TRBJ1-1; D is unresolved. CDR3 length: 17 amino acids. V was clipped by 0 bases and J by 5 bases, with 19 bases between them. Germline V gene data show CDR1 as LGHNA and CDR2 as YSLEER. CDR3 DNA: TGCGCCAGCAGCCAAGATTGGGCTAGGCACGGGTCAACTGAAGCTTTCTTT. Translating gives CASSQDWARHGSTEAFF.

V usage is TRBV9 and J usage is TRBJ2-1; 9 positions match TRBD2. Per the germline V gene, CDR1 is SGDLS and CDR2 is YYNGEE. The CDR3 length is 18 residues. V shed 0 bases and J 8 bases; nucleotides not matched to a gene: 15. The DNA for the CDR3 is TGTGCCAGCAGCGTAGAGAATAGCGGGGGCCCCCCCTTTCATGAGCAGTTCTTC. Residues: CASSVENSGGPPFHEQFF.

This clonotype occurred many times. The chain recombines TRBV12-3 or TRBV12-4 with TRBJ2-5; 7 bases map to TRBD2. This CDR3 has 15 residues. Germline trimming cut 2 bases from V and 6 bases from J; bases unmatched to any gene: 9. DNA for the CDR3: TGTGCCAGCAGTTTACCGGGCGGGGGATTCAAGACCCAGTACTTC. This sequence encodes CASSLPGGGFKTQYF.